These T cell receptor beta chains were read from a single sample in a study of cytomegalovirus exposure and HLA in healthy donors. Assay used: immunoSEQ multiplex PCR; TCRdb lists only in-frame clones, some missing. Here the sample spans 150,000 or so clones, about 80% being singletons. The source material was PBMCs. The receptors come from a man aged 25 to 40 in good health and CMV-seropositive. The CDR3 runs from the conserved cysteine through the conserved F or W. D genes are given only for firm matches. Size is stated for part of the rows, as once, few or many counts, or as a class when the clone is expanded.

TRBJ2-1 TRBD2 . TRBV11-3 CASSKTSGDYNEQFF TGTGCCAGCAGCAAGACTAGCGGGGACTACAATGAGCAGTTCTTC
TRBJ2-1 TRBD2 . TRBV6-1 CASTLNGLAGNEQFF TGTGCCAGCACCCTAAACGGACTAGCTGGCAATGAGCAGTTCTTC
TRBJ2-1 . . TRBV29-1 CSAPSRSNEQFF TGCAGCGCGCCATCCCGGAGCAATGAGCAGTTCTTC
TRBJ1-5 TRBD1 . TRBV19 CASSRGQPPEPQHF TGTGCCAGTAGCAGGGGACAGCCGCCGGAGCCCCAGCATTTT
TRBJ1-5 . few TRBV4-1 CASSQVSQGRSNQPQHF TGCGCCAGCAGCCAAGTATCACAGGGTCGAAGCAATCAGCCCCAGCATTTT
TRBJ2-5 . . TRBV5-1 CASSLASYQETQYF TGCGCCAGCAGCTTGGCGTCGTACCAAGAGACCCAGTACTTC
TRBJ1-4 TRBD1 . TRBV14 CASSPLHRGGGNEKLFF TGTGCCAGCAGCCCACTTCACAGGGGAGGAGGGAATGAAAAACTGTTTTTT
TRBJ1-3 . . TRBV30 CAHEQGSGNTIYF TGTGCCCACGAACAGGGTAGCGGAAACACCATATATTTT
TRBJ2-7 TRBD2 . TRBV28 CASSSSGAEQYF TGTGCCAGCAGCTCTAGCGGGGCCGAGCAGTACTTC
TRBJ1-1 . . TRBV29-1 CSGGSKNTEAFF TGCAGCGGAGGGAGTAAGAACACTGAAGCTTTCTTT
TRBJ2-7 . . TRBV7-2 CASSTQGRYEQYF TGTGCCAGCAGCACACAGGGTCGGTACGAGCAGTACTTC
TRBJ2-2 TRBD2 few TRBV5-1 CASSFGLAGGSGELFF TGCGCCAGCAGCTTCGGACTAGCTGGAGGATCCGGGGAGCTGTTTTTT
TRBJ2-7 . . TRBV5-5 CASSGRRDPWDEQYF TGTGCCAGCAGCGGGCGGCGGGACCCTTGGGACGAGCAGTACTTC
TRBJ2-1 . . TRBV7-9 CASSPLLFGGNEQFF TGTGCCAGCAGCCCCCTGCTTTTCGGAGGGAATGAGCAGTTCTTC
TRBJ2-7 . . TRBV7-9 CASSFRQAPYEQYF TGTGCCAGCAGCTTCAGACAGGCCCCCTACGAGCAGTACTTC
TRBJ2-2 . . TRBV11-1 CASSLGFSRVGFGELFF TGTGCCAGCAGCTTAGGTTTCTCGCGGGTCGGGTTCGGGGAGCTGTTTTTT
TRBJ2-1 TRBD1 few TRBV28 CASSSPGQGRYNEQFF TGTGCCAGCAGTTCTCCGGGACAGGGACGTTACAATGAGCAGTTCTTC
TRBJ2-2 TRBD1 . TRBV7-7 CASSSGTGSTGELFF TGTGCTAGCAGCTCCGGGACAGGGAGTACCGGGGAGCTGTTTTTT
TRBJ2-3 TRBD2 . TRBV18 CASSSGLARTDTQYF TGTGCCAGCTCATCGGGACTAGCGCGCACAGATACGCAGTATTTT
TRBJ1-2 . . TRBV6-5 CASRTTNYGYTF TGTGCCAGCAGGACTACCAACTATGGCTACACCTTC
TRBJ2-1 . . TRBV21-1 CASSNRKTSGREHEQFF TGTGCCAGCAGCAACCGAAAGACTAGCGGGAGGGAACATGAGCAGTTCTTC
TRBJ1-4 . . TRBV28 CASSLDQAGEKLFF TGTGCCAGCAGTTTAGATCAGGCCGGTGAAAAACTGTTTTTT
TRBJ2-7 TRBD1 . TRBV29-1 CSVGGQAYEQYF TGCAGCGTAGGCGGACAGGCCTACGAGCAGTACTTC
TRBJ2-1 . . TRBV28 CASRSTFSSYNEQFF TGTGCCAGCAGGTCTACCTTTAGCTCCTACAATGAGCAGTTCTTC
TRBJ1-5 . once TRBV15 CATSRWGGARQPQHF TGTGCCACCAGCAGATGGGGCGGGGCGCGGCAGCCCCAGCATTTT
TRBJ2-3 TRBD2 . TRBV7-9 CSSSVPTSGFTDTQYF TGTTCCAGCAGCGTACCCACTAGCGGATTTACAGATACGCAGTATTTT
TRBJ2-1 TRBD2 . TRBV5-6 CASSFRTSGSNEQFF TGTGCCAGCAGCTTCAGGACTAGCGGGAGCAATGAGCAGTTCTTC
TRBJ1-2 . . TRBV15 CATSRDRGGPYGYTF TGTGCCACCAGCAGAGATCGGGGGGGGCCCTATGGCTACACCTTC
TRBJ1-5 . . TRBV19 CASSIDPAGVSNQPQHF TGTGCCAGTAGTATAGATCCGGCAGGGGTGAGCAATCAGCCCCAGCATTTT
TRBJ2-3 TRBD2 . TRBV7-3 CASSFGTSGTTDTQYF TGTGCCAGCAGCTTCGGGACTAGCGGGACGACAGATACGCAGTATTTT
TRBJ2-3 . . TRBV5-1 CASGLASPDTQYF TGCGCCAGCGGGCTAGCAAGCCCAGATACGCAGTATTTT
TRBJ2-5 . . TRBV28 CASSPWGREETQYF TGTGCCAGCAGTCCCTGGGGCCGAGAAGAGACCCAGTACTTC
TRBJ2-1 TRBD2 . TRBV5-4 CASSLGLRLAGGHEQFF TGTGCCAGCAGCTTGGGTCTTCGGCTAGCGGGGGGGCATGAGCAGTTCTTC
TRBJ1-6 . . TRBV5-4 CASSLSGVILAPLHF TGTGCCAGCAGCTTGTCAGGGGTGATCTTGGCACCCCTCCACTTT
TRBJ1-2 . . TRBV6-6 CASSSPTDYGYTF TGTGCCAGCAGTTCCCCGACAGACTATGGCTACACCTTC
TRBJ2-1 . . TRBV7-3 CASSSGYNEQFF TGTGCCAGCAGCTCGGGCTACAATGAGCAGTTCTTC
TRBJ2-1 TRBD2 . TRBV5-4 CASTSGGASYNEQFF TGTGCCAGCACCTCGGGGGGGGCCTCCTACAATGAGCAGTTCTTC
TRBJ2-3 . . TRBV28 CASSTPDSRDTQYF TGTGCCAGCAGTACCCCGGACTCGCGAGATACGCAGTATTTT
TRBJ2-1 TRBD1 once TRBV4-1 CASSQSGTGGINEQFF TGCGCCAGCAGCCAATCCGGGACAGGGGGAATCAATGAGCAGTTCTTC
TRBJ2-7 TRBD1 . TRBV5-4 CASSVDRGVLWEQYF TGTGCCAGCAGCGTTGACAGGGGCGTTCTTTGGGAGCAGTACTTC
TRBJ2-7 . few TRBV6-5 CASSPGVARSYEQYF TGTGCCAGCAGTCCAGGGGTAGCGCGGTCCTACGAGCAGTACTTC
TRBJ1-6 . few TRBV6-1 CASKDHYRENSPLHF TGTGCCAGCAAGGACCACTACAGGGAGAATTCACCCCTCCACTTT
TRBJ2-7 . . TRBV13 CASSVRGAYEQYF TGTGCCAGCAGTGTCAGGGGTGCCTACGAGCAGTACTTC
TRBJ2-7 TRBD2 . TRBV7-9 CASTNRAGANYEQYF TGTGCCAGCACCAACCGAGCGGGGGCCAACTACGAGCAGTACTTC
TRBJ2-1 TRBD2 . TRBV2 CASRATSGGTNEQFF TGTGCCAGCAGGGCCACTAGCGGGGGAACCAATGAGCAGTTCTTC
TRBJ2-7 . . TRBV9 CASSVAAGPGGPHEQYF TGTGCCAGCAGCGTAGCTGCGGGTCCCGGGGGACCCCACGAGCAGTACTTC
TRBJ2-1 TRBD2 . TRBV5-3 CARSLGGQGMPVLAGGEQFF TGTGCCAGAAGCTTGGGGGGACAGGGGATGCCGGTACTAGCGGGAGGTGAGCAGTTCTTC
TRBJ2-1 . . TRBV6-1 CASSELTAGLNEQFF TGTGCCAGCAGTGAACTTACCGCGGGACTCAATGAGCAGTTCTTC
TRBJ2-1 . . TRBV4-1 CASSPGASGHNEQFF TGCGCCAGCAGCCCCGGGGCCAGCGGGCACAATGAGCAGTTCTTC
TRBJ1-4 . . TRBV19 CASSTKTDQANEKLFF TGTGCCAGTAGTACTAAGACAGATCAGGCTAATGAAAAACTGTTTTTT
TRBJ1-1 . . TRBV7-2 CASSSRMGLMNTEAFF TGTGCCAGCAGCTCCCGAATGGGACTCATGAACACTGAAGCTTTCTTT
TRBJ2-5 . . TRBV19 CASSSVGASRETQYF TGTGCCAGTAGTTCGGTAGGGGCCTCGAGAGAGACCCAGTACTTC
TRBJ2-6 . . TRBV18 CASSPQQGDSGANVLTF TGTGCCAGCTCACCACAACAGGGAGATTCTGGGGCCAACGTCCTGACTTTC
TRBJ1-5 . once TRBV10-3 CAISDIGQPQHF TGTGCCATCAGCGACATCGGCCAGCCCCAGCATTTT
TRBJ1-1 . few TRBV28 CASSVLQQNTEAFF TGTGCCAGCAGTGTTTTACAGCAAAACACTGAAGCTTTCTTT
TRBJ1-5 . . TRBV4-1 CASSQRDNSNQPQHF TGCGCCAGCAGCCAACGGGACAATAGCAATCAGCCCCAGCATTTT
TRBJ1-1 TRBD1 . TRBV19 CASMEQGVTEAFF TGTGCCAGTATGGAACAGGGGGTCACTGAAGCTTTCTTT
TRBJ2-7 TRBD2 . TRBV6-1 CASSSGVSYEQYF TGTGCCAGCAGCAGCGGGGTCTCCTACGAGCAGTACTTC
TRBJ1-5 . . TRBV28 CASSLAGGYSNQPQHF TGTGCCAGCAGTTTAGCGGGGGGCTATAGCAATCAGCCCCAGCATTTT